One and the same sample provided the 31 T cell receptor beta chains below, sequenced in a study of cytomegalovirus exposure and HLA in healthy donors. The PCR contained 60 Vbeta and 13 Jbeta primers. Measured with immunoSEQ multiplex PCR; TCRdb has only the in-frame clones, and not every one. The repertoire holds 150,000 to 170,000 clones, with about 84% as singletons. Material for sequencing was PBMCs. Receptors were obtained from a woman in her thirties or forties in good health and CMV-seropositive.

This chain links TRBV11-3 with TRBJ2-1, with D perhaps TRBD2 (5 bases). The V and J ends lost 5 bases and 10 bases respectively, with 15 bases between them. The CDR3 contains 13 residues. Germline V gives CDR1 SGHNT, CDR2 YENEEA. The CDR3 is CASSRPGRDEQFF. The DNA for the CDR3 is TGTGCCAGCAGCCGTCCGGGAAGAGACGAGCAGTTCTTC.

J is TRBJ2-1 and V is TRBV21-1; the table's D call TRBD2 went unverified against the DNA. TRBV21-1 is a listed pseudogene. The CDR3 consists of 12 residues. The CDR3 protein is CASSRVGTNEFF. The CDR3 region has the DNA TGTGCCAGCAGCCGGGTGGGGACTAACGAGTTCTTC.

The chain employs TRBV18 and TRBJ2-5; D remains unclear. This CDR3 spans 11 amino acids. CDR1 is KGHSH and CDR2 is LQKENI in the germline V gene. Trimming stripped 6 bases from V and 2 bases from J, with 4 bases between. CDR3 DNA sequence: TGTGCCAGCTCCCAACAAGAGACCCAGTACTTC. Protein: CASSQQETQYF.

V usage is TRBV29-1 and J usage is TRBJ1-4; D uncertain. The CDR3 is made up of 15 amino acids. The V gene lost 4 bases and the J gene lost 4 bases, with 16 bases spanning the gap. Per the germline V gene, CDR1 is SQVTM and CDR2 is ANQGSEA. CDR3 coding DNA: TGCAGCGTTGCTAGCGGAGGTCGCCTTAATGAAAAACTGTTTTTT. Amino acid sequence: CSVASGGRLNEKLFF.

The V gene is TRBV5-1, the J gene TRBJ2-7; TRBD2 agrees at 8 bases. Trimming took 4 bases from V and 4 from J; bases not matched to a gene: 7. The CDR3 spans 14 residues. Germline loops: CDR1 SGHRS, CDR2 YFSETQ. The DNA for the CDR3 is TGCGCCAGCAGCCTCGGGACTAGGACTTACGAGCAGTACTTC. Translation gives CASSLGTRTYEQYF.

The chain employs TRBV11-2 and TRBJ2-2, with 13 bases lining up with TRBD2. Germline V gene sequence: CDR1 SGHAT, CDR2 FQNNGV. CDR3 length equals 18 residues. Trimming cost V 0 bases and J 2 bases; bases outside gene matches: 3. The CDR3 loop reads CASSLEKGLAGNTGELFF. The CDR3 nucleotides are TGTGCCAGCAGCTTAGAAAAGGGACTAGCGGGAAACACCGGGGAGCTGTTTTTT.

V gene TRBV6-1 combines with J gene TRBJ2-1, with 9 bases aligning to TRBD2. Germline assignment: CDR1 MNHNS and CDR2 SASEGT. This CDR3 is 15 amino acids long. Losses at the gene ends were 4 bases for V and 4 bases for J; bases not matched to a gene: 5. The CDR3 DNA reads TGTGCCAGCAGTGTGGCGGGAGGGCCGTACAATGAGCAGTTCTTC. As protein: CASSVAGGPYNEQFF.

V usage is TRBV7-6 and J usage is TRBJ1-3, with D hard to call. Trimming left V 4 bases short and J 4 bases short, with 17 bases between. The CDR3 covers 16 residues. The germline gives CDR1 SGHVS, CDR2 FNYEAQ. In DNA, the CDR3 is TGTGCCAGCAGCTATGGCATAGGTGTGGAGGGAAACACCATATATTTT. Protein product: CASSYGIGVEGNTIYF.

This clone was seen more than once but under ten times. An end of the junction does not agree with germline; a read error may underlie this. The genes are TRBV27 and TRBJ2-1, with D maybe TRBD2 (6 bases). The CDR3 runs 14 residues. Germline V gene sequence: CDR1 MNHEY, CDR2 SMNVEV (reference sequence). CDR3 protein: CTRGGIGSYNEQFF. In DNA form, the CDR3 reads TGTACCAGAGGCGGGATAGGTTCCTACAATGAGCAGTTCTTC.

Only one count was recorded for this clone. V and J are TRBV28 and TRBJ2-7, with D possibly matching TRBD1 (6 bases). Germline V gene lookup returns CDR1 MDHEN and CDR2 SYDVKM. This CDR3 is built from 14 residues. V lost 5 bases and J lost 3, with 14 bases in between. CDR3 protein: CASSGGRRFYEQYF. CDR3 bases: TGTGCCAGCAGTGGGGGCAGACGGTTCTACGAGCAGTACTTC. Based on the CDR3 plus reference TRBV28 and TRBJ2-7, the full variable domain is DVKVTQSSRYLVKRTGEKVFLECVQDMDHENMFWYRQDPGLGLRLIYFSYDVKMKEKGDIPEGYSVSREKKERFSLILESASTNQTSMYLCASSGGRRFYEQYFGPGTRLTVT.

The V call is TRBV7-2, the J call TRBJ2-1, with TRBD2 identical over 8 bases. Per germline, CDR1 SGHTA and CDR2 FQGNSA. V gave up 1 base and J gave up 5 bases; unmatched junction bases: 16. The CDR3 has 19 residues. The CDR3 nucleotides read TGTGCCAGCAGCTTAGATTCCCCAGCGATGGTAGCGGGGAACAATGAGCAGTTCTTC. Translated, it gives CASSLDSPAMVAGNNEQFF.

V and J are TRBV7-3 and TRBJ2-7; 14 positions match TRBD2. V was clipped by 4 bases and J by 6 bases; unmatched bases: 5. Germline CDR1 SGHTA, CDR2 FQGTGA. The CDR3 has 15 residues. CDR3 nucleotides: TGTGCCAGCAGCTCATGGACTAGCGGGAGGTCCGAGCAGTACTTC. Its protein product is CASSSWTSGRSEQYF.

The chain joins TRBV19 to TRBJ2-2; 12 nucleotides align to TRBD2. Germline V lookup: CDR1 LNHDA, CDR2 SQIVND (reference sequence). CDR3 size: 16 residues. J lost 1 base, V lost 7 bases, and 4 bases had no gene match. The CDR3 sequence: CASNQLAGGNTGELFF. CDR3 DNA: TGTGCCAGTAACCAACTAGCGGGAGGGAACACCGGGGAGCTGTTTTTT.

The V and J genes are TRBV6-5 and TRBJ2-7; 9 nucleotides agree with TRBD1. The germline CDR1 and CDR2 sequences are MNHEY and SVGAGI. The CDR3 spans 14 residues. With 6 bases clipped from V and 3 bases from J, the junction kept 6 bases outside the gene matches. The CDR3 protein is CASSRDRDHYEQYF. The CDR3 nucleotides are TGTGCCAGCAGCAGGGACAGGGACCACTACGAGCAGTACTTC.

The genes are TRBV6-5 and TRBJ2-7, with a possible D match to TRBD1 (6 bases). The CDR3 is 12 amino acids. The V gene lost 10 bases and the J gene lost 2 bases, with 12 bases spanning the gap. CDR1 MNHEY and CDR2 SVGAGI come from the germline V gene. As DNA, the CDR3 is TGTGCCACCTCGGACAGAACCTACGAGCAGTACTTC. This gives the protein CATSDRTYEQYF.

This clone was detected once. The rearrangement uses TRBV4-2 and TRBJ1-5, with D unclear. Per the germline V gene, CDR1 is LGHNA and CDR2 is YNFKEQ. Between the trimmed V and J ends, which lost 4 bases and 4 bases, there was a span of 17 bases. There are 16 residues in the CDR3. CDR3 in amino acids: CASSPFLGSPNQPQHF. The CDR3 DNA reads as TGTGCCAGCAGCCCCTTTCTGGGCTCCCCTAATCAGCCCCAGCATTTT.

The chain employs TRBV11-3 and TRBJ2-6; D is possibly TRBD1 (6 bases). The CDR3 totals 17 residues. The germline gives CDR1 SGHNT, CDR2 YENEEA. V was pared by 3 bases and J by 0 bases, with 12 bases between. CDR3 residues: CASSFRQVISGANVLTF. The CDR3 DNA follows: TGTGCCAGCAGCTTCAGACAGGTGATCTCTGGGGCCAACGTCCTGACTTTC.

CDR3 in DNA: TGTGCCAGCAGCGCTTCCGTGGGGGGCTACGAGCAGTACTTC. Protein product: CASSASVGGYEQYF. V is TRBV27 and J is TRBJ2-7; a weak D match, TRBD2 (6 bases). This CDR3 region has 14 residues. Germline V lookup: CDR1 MNHEY, CDR2 SMNVEV (reference sequence). The V and J ends lost 6 bases and 3 bases respectively, with 15 bases between them.

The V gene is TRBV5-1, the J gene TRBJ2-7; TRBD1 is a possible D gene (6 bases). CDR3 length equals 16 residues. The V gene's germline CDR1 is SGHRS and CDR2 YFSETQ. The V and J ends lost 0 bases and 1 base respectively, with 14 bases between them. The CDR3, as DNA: TGCGCCAGCAGCTTGGTTGGGGGCGCCGGGTCCTACGAGCAGTACTTC. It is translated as CASSLVGGAGSYEQYF.

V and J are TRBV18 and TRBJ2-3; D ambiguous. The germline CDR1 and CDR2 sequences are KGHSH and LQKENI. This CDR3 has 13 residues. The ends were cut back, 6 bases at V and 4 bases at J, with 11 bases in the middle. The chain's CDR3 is CASSPHRADTQYF. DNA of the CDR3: TGTGCCAGCTCGCCCCATAGAGCAGATACGCAGTATTTT.

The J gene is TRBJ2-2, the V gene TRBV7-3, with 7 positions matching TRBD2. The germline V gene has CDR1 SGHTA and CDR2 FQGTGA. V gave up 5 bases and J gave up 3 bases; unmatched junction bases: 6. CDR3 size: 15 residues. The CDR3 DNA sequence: TGTGCCAGCAGCCTTTACGCGGGAGACACCGGGGAGCTGTTTTTT. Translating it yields CASSLYAGDTGELFF.

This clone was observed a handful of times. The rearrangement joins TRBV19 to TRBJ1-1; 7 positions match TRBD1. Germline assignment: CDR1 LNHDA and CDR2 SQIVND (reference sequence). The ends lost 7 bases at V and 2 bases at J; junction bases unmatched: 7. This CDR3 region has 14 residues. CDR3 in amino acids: CASTQGVGNTEAFF. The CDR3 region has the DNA TGTGCCAGTACTCAGGGGGTTGGAAACACTGAAGCTTTCTTT.

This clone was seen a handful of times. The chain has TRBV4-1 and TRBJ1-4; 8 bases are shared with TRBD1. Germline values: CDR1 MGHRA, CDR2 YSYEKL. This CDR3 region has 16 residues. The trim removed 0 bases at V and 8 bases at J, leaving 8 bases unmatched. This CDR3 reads CASSQDRRTGREKLFF. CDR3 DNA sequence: TGCGCCAGCAGCCAAGATCGTAGGACAGGGAGGGAAAAACTGTTTTTT.

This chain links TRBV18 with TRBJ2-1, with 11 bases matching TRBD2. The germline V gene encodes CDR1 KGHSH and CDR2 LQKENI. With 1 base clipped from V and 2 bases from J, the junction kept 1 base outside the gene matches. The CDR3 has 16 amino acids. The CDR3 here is CASSPLTSGTYNEQFF. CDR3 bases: TGTGCCAGCTCACCACTGACTAGCGGGACCTACAATGAGCAGTTCTTC.

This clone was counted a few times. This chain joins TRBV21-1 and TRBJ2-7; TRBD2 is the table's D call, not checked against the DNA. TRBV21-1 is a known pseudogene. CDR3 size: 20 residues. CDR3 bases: TGTGCCAGCAGCCCCTCTAGAGGGGTGCGGGCTAGCCCGAGCGGGGGGGAGCAGTACTTC. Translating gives CASSPSRGVRASPSGGEQYF.

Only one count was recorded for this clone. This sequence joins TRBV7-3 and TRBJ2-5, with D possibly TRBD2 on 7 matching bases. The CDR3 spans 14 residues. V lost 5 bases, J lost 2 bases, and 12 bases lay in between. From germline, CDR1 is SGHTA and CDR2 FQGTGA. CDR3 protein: CASSRGGAQETQYF. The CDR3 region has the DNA TGTGCCAGCAGCAGGGGGGGGGCTCAAGAGACCCAGTACTTC.

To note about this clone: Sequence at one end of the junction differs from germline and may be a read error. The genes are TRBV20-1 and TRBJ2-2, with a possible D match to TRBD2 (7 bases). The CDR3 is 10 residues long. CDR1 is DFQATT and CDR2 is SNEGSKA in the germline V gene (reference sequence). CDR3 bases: TGCAGTGCTAGAAGGGGGGGGCTGTTTTTT. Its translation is CSARRGGLFF.

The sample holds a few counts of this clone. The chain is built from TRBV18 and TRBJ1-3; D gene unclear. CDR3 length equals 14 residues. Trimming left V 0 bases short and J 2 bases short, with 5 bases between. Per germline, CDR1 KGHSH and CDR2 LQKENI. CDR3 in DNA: TGTGCCAGCTCACCACCGGCAGCTGGAAACACCATATATTTT. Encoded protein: CASSPPAAGNTIYF.

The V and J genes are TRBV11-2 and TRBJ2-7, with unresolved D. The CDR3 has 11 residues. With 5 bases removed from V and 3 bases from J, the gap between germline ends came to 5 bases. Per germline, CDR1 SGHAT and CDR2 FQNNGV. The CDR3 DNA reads TGTGCCAGCAGCCACGGCTACGAGCAGTACTTC. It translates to CASSHGYEQYF.

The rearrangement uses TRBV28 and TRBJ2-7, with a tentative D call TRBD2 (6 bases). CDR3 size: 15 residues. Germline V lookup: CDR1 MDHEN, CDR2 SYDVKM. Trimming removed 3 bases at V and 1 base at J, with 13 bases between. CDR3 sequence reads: CASSFGGMTSYEQYF. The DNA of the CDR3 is TGTGCCAGCAGTTTCGGCGGGATGACATCCTACGAGCAGTACTTC.

The CDR3 bases are TGTGCCAGCTCACCACTCTCCGGGACTAGCGGGAGGGACCACTACGAGCAGTACTTC. Its translation: CASSPLSGTSGRDHYEQYF. This sequence joins TRBV18 and TRBJ2-7; TRBD2 aligns across 16 bases. The CDR3 has 19 amino acids. Germline lookup yields CDR1 KGHSH and CDR2 LQKENI. The V gene end was trimmed by 1 base and the J gene end by 3 bases; junction bases not matched to a gene: 9.